This T cell receptor (beta chain) originates from a study of cytomegalovirus exposure and HLA in healthy donors. About the research overall: Approximately 180 million T cells yielded approximately 100 million unique TCR beta sequences, as an earlier analysis found.

Overall study results and limits: Most subjects had HLA-A and HLA-B alleles reportedly predicted accurately by TCR beta sequences.

This clone appeared a single time. Its antigen is currently unknown. V lost 7 bases and J 5 bases, leaving 20 bases between the germline ends. Looked up from germline, CDR1 is SNHLY and CDR2 is FYNNEI. CDR3 length: 15 residues. Amplification used 60 Vbeta primers and 13 Jbeta primers. TCRdb's table, derived via immunoSEQ multiplex PCR, lists solely in-frame clones and lacks some. The table records approximately 100,000 clones, 65% to 85% of them present only once. The specimen was PBMCs. The TCR comes from a man aged 45-65 years in good health and CMV-seronegative. This chain uses TRBV2 with TRBJ1-2, with a possible D match to TRBD1 (6 bases). CDR3 amino acids: CASTLGGGQEYGYTF. CDR3 nucleotide sequence: TGTGCCAGCACTCTTGGCGGGGGGCAGGAGTATGGCTACACCTTC.